A selection of T cell receptor beta chains follows, all from one sample in a study of molecular identifiers for immune sequencing clone quantification. A single record per CDR3 protein comes from TCRdb applying MiXCR to the PCR reads. The sample shows around 82,000 distinct CDR3 sequences, around 17% of them seen only once. The material sequenced was naive CD8+ T cells from blood, with Jurkat cell RNA spiked in. Source of these receptors: a human donor in good health. Some libraries in this study had Jurkat cell RNA spiked in. Each CDR3 is given with its conserved first and last residue. Fields, in order: clone size, V gene, J gene, D gene, CDR3 protein, CDR3 DNA. A D gene is named only where the DNA matches it firmly. Expanded clones get a size class; other rows say once, few or many, or leave the size out.

clone size: .; V gene: TRBV29-1; J gene: TRBJ2-7; D gene: .; CDR3 protein: CSVLGQTSYEQYF; CDR3 DNA: TGCAGCGTCCTTGGACAGACATCCTACGAGCAGTACTTC
clone size: many; V gene: TRBV7-9; J gene: TRBJ2-5; D gene: .; CDR3 protein: CASSSDIDRQTQYF; CDR3 DNA: TGTGCCAGCAGCTCGGACATCGATCGGCAGACCCAGTACTTC
clone size: many; V gene: TRBV29-1; J gene: TRBJ2-3; D gene: .; CDR3 protein: CSVRDWSTDTQYF; CDR3 DNA: TGCAGCGTTCGGGACTGGAGCACAGATACGCAGTATTTT
clone size: many; V gene: TRBV20-1; J gene: TRBJ2-7; D gene: .; CDR3 protein: CSARVGQVAYEQYF; CDR3 DNA: TGCAGTGCTAGAGTCGGCCAGGTCGCCTACGAGCAGTACTTC
clone size: many; V gene: TRBV27; J gene: TRBJ2-4; D gene: .; CDR3 protein: CASSEVGQSNIQYF; CDR3 DNA: TGTGCCAGCAGTGAGGTCGGACAGAGTAACATTCAGTACTTC
clone size: .; V gene: TRBV7-9; J gene: TRBJ1-4; D gene: TRBD1; CDR3 protein: CASSFPGQPNEKLFF; CDR3 DNA: TGTGCCAGCAGCTTCCCGGGACAGCCTAACGAAAAACTGTTTTTT
clone size: many; V gene: TRBV19; J gene: TRBJ2-7; D gene: TRBD1; CDR3 protein: CASSTGTGSYEQYF; CDR3 DNA: TGTGCCAGTAGCACCGGGACAGGTAGCTACGAGCAGTACTTC
clone size: many; V gene: TRBV28; J gene: TRBJ2-5; D gene: .; CDR3 protein: CASSLRGYGETQYF; CDR3 DNA: TGTGCCAGCAGTCTCCGGGGTTACGGAGAGACCCAGTACTTC
clone size: many; V gene: TRBV27; J gene: TRBJ2-2; D gene: TRBD1; CDR3 protein: CATCVQTGSGELFF; CDR3 DNA: TGTGCCACGTGCGTACAGACAGGGTCCGGGGAGCTGTTTTTT
clone size: many; V gene: TRBV4-3; J gene: TRBJ2-7; D gene: .; CDR3 protein: CASSQDFRSTTALSF; CDR3 DNA: TGCGCCAGCAGCCAAGATTTCAGGTCTACCACCGCCCTATCATTC
clone size: many; V gene: TRBV6-2/TRBV6-3; J gene: TRBJ2-5; D gene: TRBD2; CDR3 protein: CASSYSLLAEETQYF; CDR3 DNA: TGTGCCAGCAGTTACTCTTTGCTAGCGGAAGAGACCCAGTACTTC
clone size: many; V gene: TRBV7-2; J gene: TRBJ2-1; D gene: .; CDR3 protein: CASSLGGTYNEQFF; CDR3 DNA: TGTGCCAGCAGCTTAGGAGGTACCTACAATGAGCAGTTCTTC
clone size: many; V gene: TRBV6-2/TRBV6-3; J gene: TRBJ2-1; D gene: .; CDR3 protein: CASSATTGTDEQFF; CDR3 DNA: TGTGCCAGCAGTGCTACTACAGGGACGGATGAGCAGTTCTTC
clone size: many; V gene: TRBV27; J gene: TRBJ1-1; D gene: TRBD1; CDR3 protein: CASSWGTGVAEAFF; CDR3 DNA: TGTGCCAGCAGTTGGGGGACAGGGGTGGCTGAAGCTTTCTTT
clone size: .; V gene: TRBV29-1; J gene: TRBJ2-2; D gene: TRBD1; CDR3 protein: CSVELGQGPTGELFF; CDR3 DNA: TGCAGCGTTGAATTGGGACAGGGGCCCACCGGGGAGCTGTTTTTT
clone size: many; V gene: TRBV30; J gene: TRBJ2-1; D gene: TRBD2; CDR3 protein: CAWTASGTYNEQFF; CDR3 DNA: TGTGCCTGGACGGCTAGCGGAACCTACAATGAGCAGTTCTTC
clone size: many; V gene: TRBV7-9; J gene: TRBJ2-7; D gene: TRBD1; CDR3 protein: CASSRRTGVVSSYEQYF; CDR3 DNA: TGTGCCAGCAGCCGCCGGACAGGGGTGGTGAGCTCCTACGAGCAGTACTTC
clone size: many; V gene: TRBV24-1; J gene: TRBJ2-1; D gene: TRBD1; CDR3 protein: CATSGRTGGSGTYNEQFF; CDR3 DNA: TGTGCCACCAGTGGACGGACAGGGGGCAGTGGAACCTACAATGAGCAGTTCTTC
clone size: many; V gene: TRBV28; J gene: TRBJ2-3; D gene: TRBD2; CDR3 protein: CASSSREGRTDTQYF; CDR3 DNA: TGTGCCAGCAGTTCCCGGGAGGGCCGAACAGATACGCAGTATTTT
clone size: many; V gene: TRBV7-9; J gene: TRBJ2-1; D gene: TRBD1; CDR3 protein: CASSSRQGAKSYNEQFF; CDR3 DNA: TGTGCCAGCAGCTCTCGACAGGGAGCCAAGTCCTACAATGAGCAGTTCTTC
clone size: many; V gene: TRBV12-3/TRBV12-4; J gene: TRBJ1-4; D gene: .; CDR3 protein: CASSLAHGPTEKLFF; CDR3 DNA: TGTGCCAGCAGTTTAGCACACGGACCTACTGAAAAACTGTTTTTT
clone size: few; V gene: TRBV20-1; J gene: TRBJ2-1; D gene: TRBD2; CDR3 protein: CSARDGAGDLYNEQFF; CDR3 DNA: TGCAGTGCTAGAGACGGGGCGGGGGACCTTTACAATGAGCAGTTCTTC
clone size: .; V gene: TRBV7-9; J gene: TRBJ1-5; D gene: .; CDR3 protein: CTSSSLGQPQHF; CDR3 DNA: TGTACCAGCAGCTCTTTGGGTCAGCCCCAGCATTTT
clone size: many; V gene: TRBV19; J gene: TRBJ1-4; D gene: .; CDR3 protein: CASSTPWKDRFDDEKLFF; CDR3 DNA: TGTGCCAGTAGCACCCCTTGGAAGGACAGATTTGATGATGAAAAACTGTTTTTT
clone size: .; V gene: TRBV5-6; J gene: TRBJ2-7; D gene: .; CDR3 protein: CASSLASRVDEQYF; CDR3 DNA: TGTGCCAGCAGCTTGGCTTCTAGGGTCGACGAGCAGTACTTC
clone size: many; V gene: TRBV3-1; J gene: TRBJ2-5; D gene: .; CDR3 protein: CASSQGPGPRLGETQYF; CDR3 DNA: TGTGCCAGCAGCCAAGGACCGGGACCGCGCCTGGGGGAGACCCAGTACTTC
clone size: many; V gene: TRBV6-5; J gene: TRBJ1-4; D gene: TRBD1; CDR3 protein: CASSTGQGAREKLFF; CDR3 DNA: TGTGCCAGCAGTACCGGACAGGGGGCACGTGAAAAACTGTTTTTT
clone size: few; V gene: TRBV20-1; J gene: TRBJ2-5; D gene: TRBD2; CDR3 protein: CSARQIGTSGRETQYF; CDR3 DNA: TGCAGTGCTAGACAGATTGGGACTAGCGGGAGAGAGACCCAGTACTTC
clone size: many; V gene: TRBV12-3/TRBV12-4; J gene: TRBJ2-3; D gene: .; CDR3 protein: CASSLANTDTQYF; CDR3 DNA: TGTGCCAGCAGTTTAGCCAACACAGATACGCAGTATTTT
clone size: .; V gene: TRBV7-9; J gene: TRBJ2-1; D gene: TRBD2; CDR3 protein: CASSLPSGVYNEQFF; CDR3 DNA: TGTGCCAGCAGCCTACCTAGCGGAGTTTACAATGAGCAGTTCTTC
clone size: many; V gene: TRBV30; J gene: TRBJ2-1; D gene: .; CDR3 protein: CAWSAPRDEQFF; CDR3 DNA: TGTGCCTGGAGTGCGCCAAGGGATGAGCAGTTCTTC
clone size: many; V gene: TRBV5-4; J gene: TRBJ2-5; D gene: .; CDR3 protein: CASSLDSNFQYF; CDR3 DNA: TGTGCCAGCAGCTTGGACAGCAACTTCCAGTACTTC
clone size: many; V gene: TRBV9; J gene: TRBJ2-5; D gene: .; CDR3 protein: CASSARGIQQETQYF; CDR3 DNA: TGTGCCAGCAGCGCAAGGGGAATTCAGCAAGAGACCCAGTACTTC
clone size: .; V gene: TRBV27; J gene: TRBJ2-3; D gene: TRBD1; CDR3 protein: CASSLLQGAGLVDTQYF; CDR3 DNA: TGTGCCAGCAGTTTACTACAGGGGGCAGGGTTAGTAGATACGCAGTATTTT
clone size: many; V gene: TRBV12-3/TRBV12-4; J gene: TRBJ2-5; D gene: .; CDR3 protein: CASSFDNQETQYF; CDR3 DNA: TGTGCCAGCAGTTTTGACAACCAAGAGACCCAGTACTTC
clone size: many; V gene: TRBV12-3/TRBV12-4; J gene: TRBJ2-5; D gene: .; CDR3 protein: CASSSTGIQETQYF; CDR3 DNA: TGTGCCAGCAGTTCAACAGGGATTCAAGAGACCCAGTACTTC
clone size: many; V gene: TRBV30; J gene: TRBJ2-7; D gene: .; CDR3 protein: CAWSGAGGYEQYF; CDR3 DNA: TGTGCCTGGAGTGGGGCAGGGGGGTACGAGCAGTACTTC
clone size: .; V gene: TRBV24-1; J gene: TRBJ2-3; D gene: TRBD1; CDR3 protein: CATSDYPGQGAADTQYF; CDR3 DNA: TGTGCCACCAGTGATTACCCGGGACAGGGCGCGGCAGATACGCAGTATTTT
clone size: many; V gene: TRBV20-1; J gene: TRBJ2-7; D gene: .; CDR3 protein: CSTKTGGSLEEQYF; CDR3 DNA: TGCAGTACTAAAACTGGGGGGTCCCTGGAGGAGCAGTACTTC
clone size: few; V gene: TRBV29-1; J gene: TRBJ2-1; D gene: .; CDR3 protein: CSVEVFSDEQFF; CDR3 DNA: TGCAGCGTTGAAGTCTTTTCTGATGAGCAGTTCTTC
clone size: many; V gene: TRBV12-5; J gene: TRBJ1-1; D gene: .; CDR3 protein: CASGLQAVEAFF; CDR3 DNA: TGTGCTAGTGGTTTGCAGGCAGTAGAAGCTTTCTTT
clone size: many; V gene: TRBV5-4; J gene: TRBJ2-7; D gene: .; CDR3 protein: CASSFGGAYEQYF; CDR3 DNA: TGTGCCAGCAGCTTTGGAGGGGCCTACGAGCAGTACTTC
clone size: many; V gene: TRBV5-4; J gene: TRBJ1-1; D gene: .; CDR3 protein: CASSWEGNTEAFF; CDR3 DNA: TGTGCCAGCAGCTGGGAGGGGAACACTGAAGCTTTCTTT
clone size: many; V gene: TRBV7-2; J gene: TRBJ2-2; D gene: .; CDR3 protein: CASSFFQGTTGELFF; CDR3 DNA: TGTGCCAGCAGCTTTTTCCAGGGGACCACCGGGGAGCTGTTTTTT
clone size: few; V gene: TRBV5-6; J gene: TRBJ2-7; D gene: .; CDR3 protein: CASSLEGPYYEQYF; CDR3 DNA: TGTGCCAGCAGCTTGGAAGGGCCTTACTACGAGCAGTACTTC
clone size: .; V gene: TRBV4-1; J gene: TRBJ1-1; D gene: .; CDR3 protein: CASSQDKFDTEAFF; CDR3 DNA: TGCGCCAGCAGCCAAGATAAGTTCGACACTGAAGCTTTCTTT
clone size: many; V gene: TRBV27; J gene: TRBJ1-2; D gene: .; CDR3 protein: CASSSQQGVYGYTF; CDR3 DNA: TGTGCCAGCAGTTCCCAACAGGGTGTCTATGGCTACACCTTC
clone size: many; V gene: TRBV28; J gene: TRBJ2-4; D gene: TRBD1; CDR3 protein: CASSYRGLAKNIQYF; CDR3 DNA: TGTGCCAGCAGTTACAGGGGTCTAGCCAAAAACATTCAGTACTTC
clone size: .; V gene: TRBV5-1; J gene: TRBJ2-3; D gene: .; CDR3 protein: CASRKTGRYVGDTQYF; CDR3 DNA: TGCGCCAGCAGAAAGACGGGACGCTACGTAGGAGATACGCAGTATTTT
clone size: many; V gene: TRBV27; J gene: TRBJ2-1; D gene: TRBD1; CDR3 protein: CASSLGQGQYLDNEQFF; CDR3 DNA: TGTGCCAGCAGTCTTGGACAGGGGCAGTATTTGGACAATGAGCAGTTCTTC
clone size: many; V gene: TRBV30; J gene: TRBJ1-1; D gene: .; CDR3 protein: CALNPFNTEAFF; CDR3 DNA: TGTGCCCTTAACCCGTTTAACACTGAAGCTTTCTTT
clone size: .; V gene: TRBV9; J gene: TRBJ2-7; D gene: TRBD1; CDR3 protein: CASSVDADPGQDRYEQYF; CDR3 DNA: TGTGCCAGCAGCGTAGATGCGGACCCGGGACAGGACCGCTACGAGCAGTACTTC
clone size: many; V gene: TRBV12-3/TRBV12-4; J gene: TRBJ1-5; D gene: .; CDR3 protein: CASSPVEGYSNQPQHF; CDR3 DNA: TGTGCCAGCAGCCCTGTGGAGGGGTATAGCAATCAGCCCCAGCATTTT